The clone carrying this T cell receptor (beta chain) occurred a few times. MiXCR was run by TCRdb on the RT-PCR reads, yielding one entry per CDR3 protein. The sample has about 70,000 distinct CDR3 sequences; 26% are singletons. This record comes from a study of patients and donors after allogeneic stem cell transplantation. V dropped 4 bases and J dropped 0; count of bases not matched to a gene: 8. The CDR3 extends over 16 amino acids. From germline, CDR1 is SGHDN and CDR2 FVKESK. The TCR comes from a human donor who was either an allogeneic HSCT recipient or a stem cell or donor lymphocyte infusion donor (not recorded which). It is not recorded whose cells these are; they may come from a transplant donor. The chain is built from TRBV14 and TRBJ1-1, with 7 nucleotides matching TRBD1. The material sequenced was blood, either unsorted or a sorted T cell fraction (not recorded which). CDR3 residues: CASSPPGTVMNTEAFF. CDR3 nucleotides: TGTGCCAGCAGCCCCCCCGGGACAGTAATGAACACTGAAGCTTTCTTT.